Listed below are T cell receptor beta chains from one sample, sequenced in a study of shared clonotypes between healthy human individuals. Clones were sequenced by immunoSEQ multiplex PCR, and TCRdb holds only the in-frame ones, with some missing. The table records millions of clones, 95% of them present only once. The sample taken for sequencing was naive CD4+ T cells sorted from blood. The receptors were gathered from a man younger than 35 in good health. Both conserved end residues are part of each CDR3. The D gene is left open where the match is weak. Some rows mark clone size as missing; the rest say once, few, many or name a class of expanded clone.

>TRBV4-3|-|TRBJ2-3|TRBD2
TGCGCCAGCAGCCAAGACCGAGCGGGAATGGGAGATACGCAGTATTTT
CASSQDRAGMGDTQYF
>TRBV7-2|-|TRBJ2-7|TRBD2
TGTGCCAGCAGCTTTACCGGGACTAGCTCCTACGAGCAGTACTTC
CASSFTGTSSYEQYF
>TRBV11-3|-|TRBJ2-2|-
TGTGCCAGCAGCTTAGGGAGCGCGGGCACCGGGGAGCTGTTTTTT
CASSLGSAGTGELFF
>TRBV18|-|TRBJ2-3|TRBD1
TGTGCCAGCTCACCACCGTTGACAGGGGGCACAGATACGCAGTATTTT
CASSPPLTGGTDTQYF
>TRBV19|-|TRBJ1-2|-
TGTGCCAGTAGTATGTATCCTAACGGGGCAGCTAACTATGGCTACACCTTC
CASSMYPNGAANYGYTF
>TRBV7-3|-|TRBJ2-7|-
TGTGCCAGCAGCCAGACCCGTGGACCCTACGAGCAGTACTTC
CASSQTRGPYEQYF
>TRBV5-1|-|TRBJ2-3|-
TGCGCCAGCAGCTTGCTGGCGACAAACACAGATACGCAGTATTTT
CASSLLATNTDTQYF
>TRBV4-3|once|TRBJ2-1|TRBD2
TGCGCCAGCAGCCAAGATCTGCTAGCGGGAGACAATGAGCAGTTCTTC
CASSQDLLAGDNEQFF
>TRBV2|-|TRBJ1-3|-
TGTGCCAGCAGGGGGGGTATCGGGCGTTCTGGAAACACCATATATTTT
CASRGGIGRSGNTIYF
>TRBV30|-|TRBJ2-7|TRBD1
TGTGCCTGGAGTGCGGGACAGGTGCTCTACGAGCAGTACTTC
CAWSAGQVLYEQYF
>TRBV9|-|TRBJ2-3|TRBD2
TGTGCCAGCAGCGTCGGAGGACTAGCGGGGGATACGCAGTATTTT
CASSVGGLAGDTQYF
>TRBV29-1|once|TRBJ2-4|-
TGCAGCGTTTACAAAACTGGGGCCAAAAACATTCAGTACTTC
CSVYKTGAKNIQYF
>TRBV6-4|-|TRBJ2-2|-
TGTGCCAGCAGTGGGGATATTTACGGGGAGCTGTTTTTT
CASSGDIYGELFF
>TRBV15|-|TRBJ1-4|TRBD1
TGTGCCACCAGCAGAGGGGAGACAGGGAGGGGTGAAAAACTGTTTTTT
CATSRGETGRGEKLFF
>TRBV30|once|TRBJ2-1|-
TGTGCCTGGAGTCGTATATACAATGAGCAGTTCTTC
CAWSRIYNEQFF
>TRBV19|-|TRBJ2-3|-
TGTGCCAGTAGTAACACTCGCACAGATACGCAGTATTTT
CASSNTRTDTQYF
>TRBV11-2|-|TRBJ2-1|TRBD2
TGTGCCAGCAGCTTAGGGACTAGCGGGGATGAGCAGTTCTTC
CASSLGTSGDEQFF
>TRBV18|-|TRBJ1-5|-
TGTGCCAGCTCACCGGCCCGGGACAATCAGCCCCAGCATTTT
CASSPARDNQPQHF
>TRBV6-1|-|TRBJ1-1|-
TGTGCCAGCAGTAAGGGTTCGAACACTGAAGCTTTCTTT
CASSKGSNTEAFF
>TRBV5-1|-|TRBJ2-5|TRBD2
TGCGCCAGCAGTTCTGGGACTAGCGGGAGTGAGACCCAGTACTTC
CASSSGTSGSETQYF
>TRBV6-1|-|TRBJ2-7|-
TGTGCCAGCAGTCCCGGGACATTCCCCTACGAGCAGTACTTC
CASSPGTFPYEQYF
>TRBV25-1|-|TRBJ2-3|TRBD2
TGTGCCAGCAGTGAACGGCTAGCGGGGGGAAGAGATACGCAGTATTTT
CASSERLAGGRDTQYF
>TRBV19|-|TRBJ1-2|-
TGTGCCAGTACCGCAAGGGACTATGGCTACACCTTC
CASTARDYGYTF
>TRBV30|-|TRBJ1-2|TRBD1
TGTGCCTGGACCGGGACAGGGTTGCTTTATGGCTACACCTTC
CAWTGTGLLYGYTF
>TRBV27|-|TRBJ2-2|-
TGTGCCACCAAGAGGGTGAACACCGGGGAGCTGTTTTTT
CATKRVNTGELFF
>TRBV5-1|-|TRBJ2-7|-
TGCGCCAGCAGCTACGGACAGTTTAACTCCTACGAGCAGTACTTC
CASSYGQFNSYEQYF
>TRBV6-5|-|TRBJ1-1|-
TGTGCCAGCAGTCGATTGGTTGAAGCTTTCTTT
CASSRLVEAFF
>TRBV4-1|-|TRBJ2-2|TRBD2
TGCGCCAGCAGCCAAGATCCGCCTCTAGCGGGAGTCCCCGGGGAGCTGTTTTTT
CASSQDPPLAGVPGELFF
>TRBV15|-|TRBJ2-7|TRBD2
TGTGCCACCAGCAGAGATACTAGCGGGGCTCTGGAGCAGTACTTC
CATSRDTSGALEQYF
>TRBV10-1|-|TRBJ2-2|-
TGCGCCAGCAGTGCGGAGATGGGCGGGGAGCTGTTTTTT
CASSAEMGGELFF
>TRBV5-4|-|TRBJ2-3|-
TGTGCCAGCACGGTAGCGGAGACAGATACGCAGTATTTT
CASTVAETDTQYF
>TRBV5-1|-|TRBJ2-3|TRBD2
TGCGCCAGCAGCTTGGATAGGGAGGGAGATACGCAGTATTTT
CASSLDREGDTQYF
>TRBV7-2|-|TRBJ1-1|-
TGTGCCAGCAGCCAGGACCAAGGCACTGAAGCTTTCTTT
CASSQDQGTEAFF
>TRBV5-1|-|TRBJ2-7|TRBD1
TGCGCCAGCAGCTTGTACAGGGGAGATTACGAGCAGTACTTC
CASSLYRGDYEQYF
>TRBV19|-|TRBJ1-5|TRBD1
TGTGCCAGTAGTATGCGATTGGGGACAGGGAATGTCAAGATTAGCAATCAGCCCCAGCATTTT
CASSMRLGTGNVKISNQPQHF
>TRBV11-1|-|TRBJ2-1|TRBD2
TGTGCCAGCAGCTTAGATGGGACTAGCGGGTCTGACAATGAGCAGTTCTTC
CASSLDGTSGSDNEQFF
>TRBV28|-|TRBJ2-7|-
TGTGCCAGCGGCGGGACACTCCCCTACGAGCAGTACTTC
CASGGTLPYEQYF
>TRBV6-1|once|TRBJ1-2|-
TGTGCCAGCAGTGACCCGGGCGGGATTAACTATGGCTACACCTTC
CASSDPGGINYGYTF
>TRBV11-2|-|TRBJ1-6|TRBD1
TGTGCCAGCAGCCCAACGACAGGGTACAATTCACCCCTCCACTTT
CASSPTTGYNSPLHF
>TRBV7-2|-|TRBJ1-5|TRBD1
TGTGCCAGCAGCTATTCACAGGGGCCCAGGCAGCCCCAGCATTTT
CASSYSQGPRQPQHF
>TRBV19|-|TRBJ1-2|-
TGTGCCAGTAGTAACGTCGGCAGCACTAACTATGGCTACACCTTC
CASSNVGSTNYGYTF
>TRBV19|-|TRBJ1-2|-
TGTGCCAGTAGTAGCGGCTATGGCTACACCTTC
CASSSGYGYTF
>TRBV7-2|-|TRBJ2-7|TRBD2
TGTGCCAGCAGCTTATCGGGACTAGCGGGACCCTACGAGCAGTACTTC
CASSLSGLAGPYEQYF
>TRBV16|-|TRBJ2-7|-
TGTGCCAGCAGCCCGGGGGAAGAGCAGTACTTC
CASSPGEEQYF
>TRBV28|-|TRBJ2-7|TRBD1
TGTGCCAGCAGTTTACGGCAGGGGGAGTGGTACTTC
CASSLRQGEWYF
>TRBV7-2|once|TRBJ2-5|TRBD2
TGTGCCAGCAGCCCGACTAGCGTCCAAGAGACCCAGTACTTC
CASSPTSVQETQYF
>TRBV7-2|-|TRBJ1-2|TRBD1
TGTGCCAGCAGCTTAGAGATAGGGGGCGGCTATGGCTACACCTTC
CASSLEIGGGYGYTF
>TRBV5-1|once|TRBJ2-3|-
TGCGCCAGCAGCTTCGGGGGAGCGGGAGATACGCAGTATTTT
CASSFGGAGDTQYF
>TRBV30|-|TRBJ1-3|-
TGTGCCTGGAGTCCCGGCACCGCTGGAAACACCATATATTTT
CAWSPGTAGNTIYF
>TRBV2|-|TRBJ2-3|TRBD1
TGTGCCAGCAGGTCAGACAGGGGGCTAGGCACAGATACGCAGTATTTT
CASRSDRGLGTDTQYF
>TRBV15|-|TRBJ2-3|TRBD2
TGTGCCACCAGCAGAGATCCCCCGTTCAGTCAGCGGGAGAGGTTCGGAGATACGCAGTATTTT
CATSRDPPFSQRERFGDTQYF
>TRBV28|-|TRBJ1-4|-
TGTGCCAGCAGTCCCGGGACACGTCCTAATGAAAAACTGTTTTTT
CASSPGTRPNEKLFF